This entry concerns a single T cell receptor (beta chain). What it binds is unknown. This sample stems from a study of long-term antiretroviral therapy in people with HIV. Study as a whole: Of all samples, the earliest predate the 2015 immediate-ART recommendation by about a decade.

The assay used was immunoSEQ (version v3.0), run at survey level. The method was immunoSEQ multiplex PCR; TCRdb's version includes in-frame clones alone and lacks a portion of them. The sample lists about 33,000 clones, 60% to 85% occurring once. The CDR3 sequence is 14 residues long. Germline CDR1 reads SGHRS; CDR2 reads YFSETQ. V lost 6 bases and J lost 3; bases outside the gene matches: 9. The study's findings and limits: Clones that had undergone expansion before ART dominated the repertoire at all time points. CDR3 lengths in HIV samples spanned a narrower range than controls. The blood, collected between 2004 and 2017, was possibly taken under older ART regimens.

The TCR was taken from a woman aged 50 to 65 with HIV. The genes are TRBV5-1 and TRBJ2-7; 7 nucleotides match TRBD1. The sequencing here drew on unsorted PBMCs, taken 3.1 years after starting antiretroviral therapy. In DNA, the CDR3 is TGCGCCAGCACCTCGTCCCAGGGGGTCTACGAGCAGTACTTC. Translation gives CASTSSQGVYEQYF.